The rows below give T cell receptor beta chains drawn from one sample of a study of cytomegalovirus exposure and HLA in healthy donors. TCRdb's table, derived via immunoSEQ multiplex PCR, lists solely in-frame clones and lacks some. The data hold 100,000 to 150,000 clones, with 75% to 90% observed a single time. Sequencing was carried out using PBMCs. The receptors were sampled from a man in his late teens or twenties in good health and CMV-seropositive. Each CDR3 is given without its conserved first and last residue. The order of the fields is V gene, J gene, CDR3 protein.

v_gene: TRBV30; j_gene: TRBJ2-7; CDR3aa: ACRTTGGEQY
v_gene: TRBV4-1; j_gene: TRBJ2-7; CDR3aa: ASSPTGYEQY
v_gene: TRBV30; j_gene: TRBJ2-2; CDR3aa: AWTANTGELF
v_gene: TRBV4-2; j_gene: TRBJ2-1; CDR3aa: ASSPNYGNNEQF
v_gene: TRBV6-1; j_gene: TRBJ1-2; CDR3aa: AGEQGASLSGYT
v_gene: TRBV10-1; j_gene: TRBJ1-1; CDR3aa: ASSETGGTEAF
v_gene: TRBV7-3; j_gene: TRBJ2-2; CDR3aa: ASSLNSGGAGGELF
v_gene: TRBV5-6; j_gene: TRBJ1-1; CDR3aa: ASSFAGTANTEAF
v_gene: TRBV27; j_gene: TRBJ1-5; CDR3aa: ASSPQGGDQPQH
v_gene: TRBV9; j_gene: TRBJ1-2; CDR3aa: ASSVSRDRDGYT
v_gene: TRBV5-6; j_gene: TRBJ2-1; CDR3aa: ASSVGTVYNEQF
v_gene: TRBV30; j_gene: TRBJ1-5; CDR3aa: AWNRYSNQPQH
v_gene: TRBV30; j_gene: TRBJ2-7; CDR3aa: AGRGTGGNYEQY
v_gene: TRBV30; j_gene: TRBJ2-3; CDR3aa: AWSAGLAGVLGTQY
v_gene: TRBV7-9; j_gene: TRBJ2-2; CDR3aa: ASSPAGRGTGELF
v_gene: TRBV7-3; j_gene: TRBJ2-1; CDR3aa: ASAGGVLYNEQF
v_gene: TRBV4-2; j_gene: TRBJ1-3; CDR3aa: ASSQVLLGVSGNTIY
v_gene: TRBV19; j_gene: TRBJ2-2; CDR3aa: ASSAHRDTGELF
v_gene: TRBV5-6; j_gene: TRBJ1-1; CDR3aa: ASSQLSGGAHTEAF
v_gene: TRBV25-1; j_gene: TRBJ1-6; CDR3aa: ATRSGGNSPLH
v_gene: TRBV10-2; j_gene: TRBJ2-3; CDR3aa: ASSLGLAGGTDTQY
v_gene: TRBV10-1; j_gene: TRBJ2-3; CDR3aa: ASSESEGPMDTQY
v_gene: TRBV19; j_gene: TRBJ2-7; CDR3aa: ASSIATGDYYEQY
v_gene: TRBV28; j_gene: TRBJ2-7; CDR3aa: ASSPLDTDEQY
v_gene: TRBV19; j_gene: TRBJ1-2; CDR3aa: ASSSAGGYYGYT
v_gene: TRBV29-1; j_gene: TRBJ2-5; CDR3aa: SGDRGETQY
v_gene: TRBV25-1; j_gene: TRBJ2-7; CDR3aa: ASSEASGGTRQY
v_gene: TRBV6-5; j_gene: TRBJ2-7; CDR3aa: ASSYFAQGGYEQY
v_gene: TRBV5-1; j_gene: TRBJ2-2; CDR3aa: ASSLGPGGELF
v_gene: TRBV28; j_gene: TRBJ2-7; CDR3aa: ASSFYRTDRDYEQY
v_gene: TRBV10-3; j_gene: TRBJ2-3; CDR3aa: AIRPGGTSGDDTQY
v_gene: TRBV7-6; j_gene: NA; CDR3aa: ASSLAAGVEQY
v_gene: TRBV7-8; j_gene: TRBJ2-1; CDR3aa: ASSFDGSSYNEQF
v_gene: TRBV7-3; j_gene: TRBJ2-3; CDR3aa: ASSSSGATDTQY
v_gene: TRBV21-1; j_gene: TRBJ1-2; CDR3aa: ASSKSTVNYGYT
v_gene: TRBV2; j_gene: TRBJ1-6; CDR3aa: ASSEQGLNSPLH
v_gene: TRBV7-8; j_gene: TRBJ1-1; CDR3aa: ASSLDWGGEGKAF
v_gene: TRBV29-1; j_gene: TRBJ1-1; CDR3aa: SVESLGGEAF
v_gene: TRBV29-1; j_gene: TRBJ2-7; CDR3aa: SVGPGGSYEQY
v_gene: TRBV6-4; j_gene: TRBJ2-2; CDR3aa: ASSDSSGTGGEELF
v_gene: TRBV4-2; j_gene: TRBJ1-1; CDR3aa: ASSQDTGWNTEAF
v_gene: TRBV14; j_gene: TRBJ2-1; CDR3aa: ASSPKLASRYNEQF
v_gene: TRBV13; j_gene: TRBJ2-7; CDR3aa: ASSLGLAGREQY
v_gene: TRBV18; j_gene: TRBJ2-3; CDR3aa: ASSPSQGQGSTDTQY
v_gene: TRBV23-1; j_gene: TRBJ2-7; CDR3aa: ASSQTRDRGYEQY